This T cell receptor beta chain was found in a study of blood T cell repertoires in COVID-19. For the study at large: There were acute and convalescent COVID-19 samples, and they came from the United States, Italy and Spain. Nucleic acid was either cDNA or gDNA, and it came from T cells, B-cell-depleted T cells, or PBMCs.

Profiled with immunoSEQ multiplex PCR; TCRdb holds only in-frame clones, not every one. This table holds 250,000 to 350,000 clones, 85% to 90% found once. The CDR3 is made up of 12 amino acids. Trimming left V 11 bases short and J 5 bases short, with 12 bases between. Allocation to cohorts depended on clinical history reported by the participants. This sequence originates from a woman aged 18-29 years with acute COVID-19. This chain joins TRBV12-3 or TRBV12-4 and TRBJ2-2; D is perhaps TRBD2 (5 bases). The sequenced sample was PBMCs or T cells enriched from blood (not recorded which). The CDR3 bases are TGTGCCCCCACTAGAGGGACCGGGGAGCTGTTTTTT. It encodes CAPTRGTGELFF.